Listed below are T cell receptor beta chains from one sample, sequenced in a study of T cell responses to AZD1222 COVID-19 vaccine. Clones were sequenced by immunoSEQ multiplex PCR, and TCRdb holds only the in-frame ones, with some missing. Seen here are over 150,000 clones, roughly 90% observed once, and the top ten hold about 3%. The sample consisted of peripheral blood, taken on day 0 of AZD1222 vaccination. The receptors shown here come from an adult in good health. Each CDR3 is given without its conserved first and last residue.

V gene: TRBV7-9; J gene: TRBJ2-5; CDR3 protein: ASSLDLSGTQY
V gene: TRBV2; J gene: TRBJ2-3; CDR3 protein: ASRTSGSTDTQY
V gene: TRBV9; J gene: TRBJ2-3; CDR3 protein: ASSGWMSSTDTQY
V gene: TRBV28; J gene: TRBJ2-1; CDR3 protein: ASSLLAGKSWQF
V gene: TRBV5-1; J gene: TRBJ1-3; CDR3 protein: ASSSAGTHSGNTIY
V gene: TRBV27; J gene: TRBJ1-5; CDR3 protein: ASSKQGFNQPQH
V gene: TRBV19; J gene: TRBJ2-3; CDR3 protein: ASSIGVLADTQY
V gene: TRBV7-9; J gene: TRBJ2-1; CDR3 protein: ASSSADNSYNEQF
V gene: TRBV25-1; J gene: TRBJ1-4; CDR3 protein: ASSDNLGKLF
V gene: TRBV5-1; J gene: TRBJ2-1; CDR3 protein: ASSRTSGSLNEQF
V gene: TRBV27; J gene: TRBJ1-2; CDR3 protein: ASSWAADRVSGYT
V gene: TRBV5-4; J gene: TRBJ1-5; CDR3 protein: ASSFFYCWFATGTYQPQH
V gene: TRBV6-5; J gene: TRBJ2-1; CDR3 protein: ASSYGTDNEQF
V gene: TRBV19; J gene: TRBJ2-1; CDR3 protein: ASSPRLAEYNEQF
V gene: TRBV4-1; J gene: TRBJ2-2; CDR3 protein: ASSQDGPDRINTGELF
V gene: TRBV28; J gene: TRBJ1-6; CDR3 protein: ASSWAGHVSNSPLH
V gene: TRBV7-9; J gene: TRBJ1-1; CDR3 protein: ASSSPNGVNTEAF
V gene: TRBV7-2; J gene: TRBJ1-2; CDR3 protein: ASSLGGGHYGYT
V gene: TRBV28; J gene: TRBJ1-2; CDR3 protein: ASSWMAGGWDGYT
V gene: TRBV27; J gene: TRBJ1-1; CDR3 protein: ASSYGGGNTEAF
V gene: TRBV28; J gene: TRBJ2-7; CDR3 protein: ASSLFGGLSYEQY
V gene: TRBV10-2; J gene: TRBJ1-1; CDR3 protein: ASSDRTQLNTEAF
V gene: TRBV5-1; J gene: TRBJ2-4; CDR3 protein: ASSYSAGTQNIQY
V gene: TRBV11-1; J gene: TRBJ2-7; CDR3 protein: ASSKLAGSSYEQY
V gene: TRBV19; J gene: TRBJ1-4; CDR3 protein: ASSGRSATNEKLF
V gene: TRBV18; J gene: TRBJ1-1; CDR3 protein: ASSPGQNTEAF
V gene: TRBV3-1/TRBV3-2; J gene: TRBJ1-1; CDR3 protein: ASSRVDYTEAF
V gene: TRBV4-2; J gene: TRBJ2-1; CDR3 protein: ASSHVAGGPYNEQF
V gene: TRBV4-2; J gene: TRBJ2-6; CDR3 protein: ASSQDGRSGANVLT
V gene: TRBV5-1; J gene: TRBJ1-1; CDR3 protein: ASSPWTGTNTEAF
V gene: TRBV12-3/TRBV12-4; J gene: TRBJ1-2; CDR3 protein: ASGSGARGYT
V gene: TRBV3-1/TRBV3-2; J gene: TRBJ1-1; CDR3 protein: ASSPDRFQAF
V gene: TRBV28; J gene: TRBJ1-1; CDR3 protein: ASSPVRNTEAF
V gene: TRBV7-9; J gene: TRBJ1-5; CDR3 protein: ASSLISGQPQH
V gene: TRBV3-1/TRBV3-2; J gene: TRBJ2-6; CDR3 protein: ASSQPPGAGAGANVLT
V gene: TRBV5-1; J gene: TRBJ2-1; CDR3 protein: ASSLEREGPYNEQF
V gene: TRBV10-1; J gene: TRBJ2-1; CDR3 protein: ASSEVGRARIYNEQF
V gene: TRBV4-2; J gene: TRBJ2-3; CDR3 protein: ASSQDKNTQY
V gene: TRBV9; J gene: TRBJ2-2; CDR3 protein: ASSEDNLNQELF
V gene: TRBV27; J gene: TRBJ2-1; CDR3 protein: ASSFRETARPHRGQF
V gene: TRBV5-1; J gene: TRBJ2-7; CDR3 protein: ASREGPRDEQY
V gene: TRBV3-1/TRBV3-2; J gene: TRBJ2-5; CDR3 protein: ASSQVRISQETQY
V gene: TRBV14; J gene: TRBJ1-1; CDR3 protein: ASSQYGSMNTEAF
V gene: TRBV6-5; J gene: TRBJ1-4; CDR3 protein: ASSYSGGFGEKLF
V gene: TRBV28; J gene: TRBJ1-2; CDR3 protein: ASSPHPGERYGYT
V gene: TRBV19; J gene: TRBJ1-2; CDR3 protein: ASSISRHSYT
V gene: TRBV18; J gene: TRBJ2-5; CDR3 protein: ASSPRTLQETQY
V gene: TRBV3-1/TRBV3-2; J gene: TRBJ1-2; CDR3 protein: APQRQAPTENYGYT
V gene: TRBV10-3; J gene: TRBJ2-7; CDR3 protein: AIGPFSYEQY
V gene: TRBV9; J gene: TRBJ2-3; CDR3 protein: ASSVGGPGDTQY
V gene: TRBV3-1/TRBV3-2; J gene: TRBJ1-3; CDR3 protein: ASSPGRGARNTIY